One T cell receptor beta chain is described in this entry. The repertoire was sequenced with immunoSEQ multiplex PCR; TCRdb's copy has only in-frame clones and lacks some. This sample has approximately 81,000 clones, with 90% to 95% found just once. The record originates from a study of control samples from healthy donors and cancer patients. The CDR3 totals 13 residues. The V gene's germline CDR1 is MGHRA and CDR2 YSYEKL. With 1 base removed from V and 2 bases from J, the gap between germline ends came to 4 bases. Source material: blood. This TCR derives from a woman between 18 and 30 years old in good health. The rearrangement links TRBV4-1 to TRBJ2-3; D not resolved. CDR3 residues: CASSQGVTDTQYF. CDR3 bases: TGCGCCAGCAGCCAAGGTGTCACAGATACGCAGTATTTT.